This TCR beta chain comes out of a study of cytomegalovirus exposure and HLA in healthy donors. Concerning this clone itself: Its matching antigen is unknown.

The CDR3 is 11 residues long. General study results and limits: Presence/absence analyses rested on an assumption that sequencing depth was roughly uniform across donors.

Use of 60 Vbeta and 13 Jbeta primers characterized the PCR. TCRdb keeps only in-frame clones here, not all; method: immunoSEQ multiplex PCR. The sample lists about 130,000 clones, about 79% occurring once. This TCR derives from a woman between 45 and 65 years old in good health and CMV-seronegative. Sequencing was performed on PBMCs. This rearrangement joins TRBV21-1 to TRBJ1-1. TRBV21-1 represents a pseudogene. This CDR3 reads CASSRGPEAFF. CDR3 sequence (DNA): TGTGCCAGCAGCAGAGGTCCTGAAGCTTTCTTT.